This T cell receptor (beta chain) appears in the sequencing data of a study of cytomegalovirus exposure and HLA in healthy donors. Whole-study findings and limits: The authors reported that TCR beta sequences could predict HLA-A and HLA-B alleles. These predictions were accurate for most subjects in the first cohort.

The PCR made use of 60 Vbeta and 13 Jbeta primers. Profiled with immunoSEQ multiplex PCR; TCRdb holds only in-frame clones, not every one. The sample holds about 120,000 clones, roughly 79% seen once. On this clone itself: Its target is unknown.

Sequencing was performed on PBMCs. This clonotype originated in a woman aged 40 to 50 in good health and CMV-seronegative.

CDR3 sequence (DNA): TGTGCCAGCAGCTTAGAGTCGTCTAGCGGACGCAATGAGCAGTTCTTC. As protein: CASSLESSSGRNEQFF. The J gene is TRBJ2-1, the V gene TRBV7-8; TRBD2 matches at 7 bases. The CDR3 runs to 16 residues. J gave up 6 bases and V 1 base, and 9 bases lay outside the gene matches. Per the germline V gene, CDR1 is SGHVS and CDR2 is FQNEAQ.